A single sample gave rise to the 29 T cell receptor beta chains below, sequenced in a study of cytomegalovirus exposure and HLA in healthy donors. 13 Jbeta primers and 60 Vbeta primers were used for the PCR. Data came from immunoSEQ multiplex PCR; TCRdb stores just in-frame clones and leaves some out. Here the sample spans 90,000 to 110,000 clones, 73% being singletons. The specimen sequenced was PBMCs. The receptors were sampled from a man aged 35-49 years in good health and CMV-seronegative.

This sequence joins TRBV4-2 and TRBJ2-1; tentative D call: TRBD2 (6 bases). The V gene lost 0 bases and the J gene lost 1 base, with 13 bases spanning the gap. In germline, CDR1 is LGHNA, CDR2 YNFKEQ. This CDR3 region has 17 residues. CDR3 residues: CASSQERLRGSYNEQFF. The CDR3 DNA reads TGTGCCAGCAGCCAAGAGAGGCTGCGGGGATCCTACAATGAGCAGTTCTTC.

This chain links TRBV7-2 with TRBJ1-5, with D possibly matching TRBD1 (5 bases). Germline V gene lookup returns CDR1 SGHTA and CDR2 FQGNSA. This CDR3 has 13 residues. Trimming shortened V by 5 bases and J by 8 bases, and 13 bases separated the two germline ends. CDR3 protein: CASSPYPREPQHF. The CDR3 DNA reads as TGTGCCAGCAGCCCATACCCCAGGGAGCCCCAGCATTTT.

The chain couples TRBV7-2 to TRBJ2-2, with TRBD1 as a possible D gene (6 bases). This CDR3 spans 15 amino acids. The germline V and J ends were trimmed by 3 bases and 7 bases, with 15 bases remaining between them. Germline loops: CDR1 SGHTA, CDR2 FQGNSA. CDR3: CASSFRGGMGGELFF. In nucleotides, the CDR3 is TGTGCCAGCAGCTTCAGGGGTGGGATGGGCGGGGAGCTGTTTTTT.

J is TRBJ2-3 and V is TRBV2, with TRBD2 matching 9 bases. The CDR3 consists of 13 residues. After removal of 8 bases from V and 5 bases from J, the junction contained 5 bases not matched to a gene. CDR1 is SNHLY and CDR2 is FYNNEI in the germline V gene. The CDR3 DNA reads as TGTGCCAGCCGGCGGGGGGGCGTAGATACGCAGTATTTT. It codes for CASRRGGVDTQYF.

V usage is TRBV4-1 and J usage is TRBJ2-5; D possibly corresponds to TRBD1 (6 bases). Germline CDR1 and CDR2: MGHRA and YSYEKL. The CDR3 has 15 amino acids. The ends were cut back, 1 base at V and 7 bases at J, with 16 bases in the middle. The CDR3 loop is CASSQVGAPAGTQYF. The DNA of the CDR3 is TGCGCCAGCAGCCAAGTGGGGGCTCCCGCCGGGACCCAGTACTTC.

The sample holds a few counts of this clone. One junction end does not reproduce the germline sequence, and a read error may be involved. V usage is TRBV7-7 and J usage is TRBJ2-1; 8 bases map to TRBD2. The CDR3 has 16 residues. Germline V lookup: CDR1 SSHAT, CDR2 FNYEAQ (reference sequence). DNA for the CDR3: TGTGCTAGCAGCCCAATAGCGGGGAGCTCCTACAATGAGCAGTTCTTC. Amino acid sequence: CASSPIAGSSYNEQFF.

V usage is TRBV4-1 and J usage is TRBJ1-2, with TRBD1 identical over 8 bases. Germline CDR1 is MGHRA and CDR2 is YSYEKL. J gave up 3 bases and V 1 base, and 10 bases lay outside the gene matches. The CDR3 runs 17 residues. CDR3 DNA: TGCGCCAGCAGCCAAGGGACAGGGTATGTAATCGACTATGGCTACACCTTC. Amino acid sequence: CASSQGTGYVIDYGYTF.

CDR3 DNA sequence: TGTGCCAGCAGTCCCACGATCGATAGCGAGACCCAGTACTTC. Amino acids: CASSPTIDSETQYF. This chain connects TRBV6-6 to TRBJ2-5, with D uncertain. Germline loops: CDR1 MNHNY, CDR2 SVGAGI (reference sequence). The CDR3 has 14 residues. V lost 5 bases and J lost 5, with 15 bases in between.

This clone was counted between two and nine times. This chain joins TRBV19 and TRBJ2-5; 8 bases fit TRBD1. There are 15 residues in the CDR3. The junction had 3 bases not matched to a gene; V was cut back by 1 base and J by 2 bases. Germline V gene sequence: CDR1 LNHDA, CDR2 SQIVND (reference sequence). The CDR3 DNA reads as TGTGCCAGTAGTATAGTCAGGACAGGGCAAGAGACCCAGTACTTC. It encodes CASSIVRTGQETQYF. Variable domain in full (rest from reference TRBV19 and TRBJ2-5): DGGITQSPKYLFRKEGQNVTLSCEQNLNHDAMYWYRQDPGQGLRLIYYSQIVNDFQKGDIAEGYSVSREKKESFPLTVTSAQKNPTAFYLCASSIVRTGQETQYFGPGTRLLVL.

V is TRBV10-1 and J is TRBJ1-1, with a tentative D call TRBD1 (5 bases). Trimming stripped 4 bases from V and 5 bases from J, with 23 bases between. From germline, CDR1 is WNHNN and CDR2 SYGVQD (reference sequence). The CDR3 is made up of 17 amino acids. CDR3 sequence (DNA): TGCGCCAGCAGTGCGGTCCGTAGGCCAAGGGGTCGGACTGAAGCTTTCTTT. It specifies CASSAVRRPRGRTEAFF.

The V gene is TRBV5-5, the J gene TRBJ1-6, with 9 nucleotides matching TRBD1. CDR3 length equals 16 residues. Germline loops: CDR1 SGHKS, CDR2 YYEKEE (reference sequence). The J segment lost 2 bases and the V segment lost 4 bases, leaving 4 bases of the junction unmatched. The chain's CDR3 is CASSLGQGPYNSPLHF. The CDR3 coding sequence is TGTGCCAGCAGCCTGGGACAGGGACCCTATAATTCACCCCTCCACTTT.

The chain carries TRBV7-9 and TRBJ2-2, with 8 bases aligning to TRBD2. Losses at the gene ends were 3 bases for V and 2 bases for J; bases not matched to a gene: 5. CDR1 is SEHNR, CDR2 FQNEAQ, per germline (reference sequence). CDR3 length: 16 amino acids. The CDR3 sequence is CASSFLSGRNTGELFF. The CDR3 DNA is TGTGCCAGCAGCTTTTTAAGCGGGAGAAACACCGGGGAGCTGTTTTTT.

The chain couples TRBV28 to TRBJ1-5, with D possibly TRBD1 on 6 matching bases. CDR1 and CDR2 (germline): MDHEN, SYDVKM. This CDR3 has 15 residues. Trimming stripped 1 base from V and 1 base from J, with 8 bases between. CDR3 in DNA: TGTGCCAGCAGTTTATCGAGGGGGAGCAATCAGCCCCAGCATTTT. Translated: CASSLSRGSNQPQHF.

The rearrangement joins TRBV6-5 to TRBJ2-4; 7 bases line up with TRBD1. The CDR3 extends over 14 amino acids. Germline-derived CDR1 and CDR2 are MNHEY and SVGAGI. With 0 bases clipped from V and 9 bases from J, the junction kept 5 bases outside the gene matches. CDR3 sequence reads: CASSYSQGVGIQYF. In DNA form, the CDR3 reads TGTGCCAGCAGTTACTCTCAGGGGGTCGGCATTCAGTACTTC.

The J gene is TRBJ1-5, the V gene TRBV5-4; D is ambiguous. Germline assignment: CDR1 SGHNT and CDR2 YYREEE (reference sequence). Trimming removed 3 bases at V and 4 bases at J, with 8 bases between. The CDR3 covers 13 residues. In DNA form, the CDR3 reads TGTGCCAGCAGCTCCGAGGTTAATCAGCCCCAGCATTTT. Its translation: CASSSEVNQPQHF.

In DNA form, the CDR3 reads TGCGCCAGCAGTGATGACAGGCGCAATCAGCCCCAGCATTTT. It specifies CASSDDRRNQPQHF. The chain links TRBV10-2 to TRBJ1-5, with D possibly being TRBD1 (6 bases). CDR1 is WSHSY, CDR2 SAAADI, per germline. V lost 3 bases and J lost 2, with 8 bases in between. CDR3 length equals 14 residues.

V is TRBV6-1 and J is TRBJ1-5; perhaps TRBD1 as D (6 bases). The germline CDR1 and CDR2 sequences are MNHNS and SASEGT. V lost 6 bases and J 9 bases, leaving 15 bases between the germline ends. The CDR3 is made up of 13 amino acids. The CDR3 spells CASRAGQSLPQHF. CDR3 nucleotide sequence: TGTGCCAGCAGGGCCGGACAGAGCCTGCCCCAGCATTTT.

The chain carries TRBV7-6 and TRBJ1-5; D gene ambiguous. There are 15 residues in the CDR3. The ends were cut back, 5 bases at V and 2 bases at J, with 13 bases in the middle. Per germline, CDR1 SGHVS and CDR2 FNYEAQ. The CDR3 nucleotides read TGTGCCAGCAGCCCGTGGAGCGGGGGCAATCAGCCCCAGCATTTT. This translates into CASSPWSGGNQPQHF.

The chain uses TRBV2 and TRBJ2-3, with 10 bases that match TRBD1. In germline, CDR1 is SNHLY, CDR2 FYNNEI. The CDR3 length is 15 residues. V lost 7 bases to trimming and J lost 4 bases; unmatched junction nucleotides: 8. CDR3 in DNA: TGTGCCAGCAAGACAGGGGGCTCTCGACCAGATACGCAGTATTTT. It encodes CASKTGGSRPDTQYF.

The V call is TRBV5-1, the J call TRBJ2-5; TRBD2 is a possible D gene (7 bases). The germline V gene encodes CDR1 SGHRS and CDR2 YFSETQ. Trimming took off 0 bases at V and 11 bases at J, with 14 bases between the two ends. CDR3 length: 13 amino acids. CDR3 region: CASSLGGGGEQYF. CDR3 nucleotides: TGCGCCAGCAGCTTGGGGGGGGGCGGAGAGCAGTACTTC.

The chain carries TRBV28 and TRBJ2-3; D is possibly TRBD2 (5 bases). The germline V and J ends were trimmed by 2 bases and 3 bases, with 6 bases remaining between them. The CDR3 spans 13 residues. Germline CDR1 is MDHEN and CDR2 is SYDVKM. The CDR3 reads CASSLLATDTQYF. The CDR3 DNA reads TGTGCCAGCAGTTTACTAGCTACAGATACGCAGTATTTT.

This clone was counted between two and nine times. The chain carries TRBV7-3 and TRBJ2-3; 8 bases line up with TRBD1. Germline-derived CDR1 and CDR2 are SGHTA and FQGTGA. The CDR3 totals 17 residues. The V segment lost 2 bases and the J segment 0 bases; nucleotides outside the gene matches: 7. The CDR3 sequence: CASSLGTGITSTDTQYF. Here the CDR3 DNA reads TGTGCCAGCAGCTTAGGGACAGGAATTACTAGCACAGATACGCAGTATTTT.

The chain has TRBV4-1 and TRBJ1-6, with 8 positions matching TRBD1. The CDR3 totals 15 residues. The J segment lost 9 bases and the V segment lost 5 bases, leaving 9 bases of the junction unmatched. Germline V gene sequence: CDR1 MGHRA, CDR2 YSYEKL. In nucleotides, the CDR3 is TGCGCCAGCAGCAAAGGACAGGGAGAGAGTTCACCCCTCCACTTT. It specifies CASSKGQGESSPLHF.

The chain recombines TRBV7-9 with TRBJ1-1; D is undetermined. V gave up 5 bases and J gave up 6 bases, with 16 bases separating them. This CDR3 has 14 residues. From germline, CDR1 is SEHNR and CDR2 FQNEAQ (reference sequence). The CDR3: CASSTELSRPEAFF. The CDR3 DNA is TGTGCCAGCAGCACGGAACTAAGTAGGCCTGAAGCTTTCTTT. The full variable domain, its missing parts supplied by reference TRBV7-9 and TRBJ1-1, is DTGVSQNPRHKITKRGQNVTFRCDPISEHNRLYWYRQTLGQGPEFLTYFQNEAQLEKSRLLSDRFSAERPKGSFSTLEIQRTEQGDSAMYLCASSTELSRPEAFFGQGTRLTVV.

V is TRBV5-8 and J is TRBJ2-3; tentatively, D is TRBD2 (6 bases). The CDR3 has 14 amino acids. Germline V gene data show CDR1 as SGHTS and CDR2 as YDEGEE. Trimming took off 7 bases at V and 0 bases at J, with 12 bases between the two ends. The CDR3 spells CASLLEGSTDTQYF. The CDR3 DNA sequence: TGTGCCAGCCTCTTGGAGGGGAGCACAGATACGCAGTATTTT.

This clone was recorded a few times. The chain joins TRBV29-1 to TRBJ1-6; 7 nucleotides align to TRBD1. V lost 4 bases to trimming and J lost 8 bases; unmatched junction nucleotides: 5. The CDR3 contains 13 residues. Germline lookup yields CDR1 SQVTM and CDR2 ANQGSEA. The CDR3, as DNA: TGCAGCGTTGGAGACAGGGCGGATTCACCCCTCCACTTT. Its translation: CSVGDRADSPLHF.

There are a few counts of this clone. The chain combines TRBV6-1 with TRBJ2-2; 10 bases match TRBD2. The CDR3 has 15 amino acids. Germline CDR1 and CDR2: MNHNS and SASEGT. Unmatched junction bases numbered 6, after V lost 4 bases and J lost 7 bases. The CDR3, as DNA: TGTGCCAGCAGTGGTTCTAGCGGGGGAAACGGGGAGCTGTTTTTT. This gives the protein CASSGSSGGNGELFF.

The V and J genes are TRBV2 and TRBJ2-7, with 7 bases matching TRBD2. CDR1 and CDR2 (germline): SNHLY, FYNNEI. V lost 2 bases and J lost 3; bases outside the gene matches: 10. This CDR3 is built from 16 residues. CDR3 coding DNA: TGTGCCAGCAGTGAATTGTCTGGCGGGGACTACTACGAGCAGTACTTC. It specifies CASSELSGGDYYEQYF.

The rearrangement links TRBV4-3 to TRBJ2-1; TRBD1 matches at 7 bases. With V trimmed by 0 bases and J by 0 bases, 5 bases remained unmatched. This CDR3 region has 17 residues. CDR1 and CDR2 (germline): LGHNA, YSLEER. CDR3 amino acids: CASSQDLAGGSYNEQFF. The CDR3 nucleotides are TGCGCCAGCAGCCAAGATTTAGCAGGGGGCTCCTACAATGAGCAGTTCTTC.